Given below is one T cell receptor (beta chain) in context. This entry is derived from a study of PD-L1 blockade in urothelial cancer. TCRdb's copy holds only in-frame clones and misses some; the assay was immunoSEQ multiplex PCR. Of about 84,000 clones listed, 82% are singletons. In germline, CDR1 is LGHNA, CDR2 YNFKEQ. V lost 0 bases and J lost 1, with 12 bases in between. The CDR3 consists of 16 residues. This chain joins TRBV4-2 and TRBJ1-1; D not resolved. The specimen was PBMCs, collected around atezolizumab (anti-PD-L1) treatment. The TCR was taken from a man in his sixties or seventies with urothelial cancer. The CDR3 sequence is CASSQETGSGNTEAFF. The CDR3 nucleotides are TGTGCCAGCAGCCAAGAGACTGGGAGTGGGAACACTGAAGCTTTCTTT.